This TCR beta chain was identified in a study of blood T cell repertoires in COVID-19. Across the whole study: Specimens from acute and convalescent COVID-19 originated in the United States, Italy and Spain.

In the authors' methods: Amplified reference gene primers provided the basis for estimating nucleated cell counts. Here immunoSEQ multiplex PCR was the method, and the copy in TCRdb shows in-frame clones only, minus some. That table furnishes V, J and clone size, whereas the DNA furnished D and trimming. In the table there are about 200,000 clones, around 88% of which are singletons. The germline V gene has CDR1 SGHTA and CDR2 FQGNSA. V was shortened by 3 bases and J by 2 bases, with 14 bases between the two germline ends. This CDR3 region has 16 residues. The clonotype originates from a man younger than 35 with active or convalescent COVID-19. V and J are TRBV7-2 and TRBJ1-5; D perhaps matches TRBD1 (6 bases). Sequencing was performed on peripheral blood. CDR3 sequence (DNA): TGTGCCAGCAGCTTTCGGCAGGGGAACGGCAATCAGCCCCAGCATTTT. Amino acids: CASSFRQGNGNQPQHF.